The rows below give T cell receptor beta chains drawn from one sample of a study of OX40 agonist ivuxolimab in advanced cancers. TCRdb's copy holds only in-frame clones and misses some; the assay was immunoSEQ multiplex PCR. The data hold 66,000 or so clones, with 92% observed a single time. Sample: CD4+ or CD8+ T cells sorted from blood, taken in a trial of the OX40 agonist ivuxolimab. Receptor source: an adult with an advanced solid tumor such as melanoma, head and neck, liver or kidney cancer. Both conserved end residues are part of each CDR3. The D gene is left open where the match is weak. Only some rows state a clone size, as once, few, many or a class for expanded clones.

D	J	V	size	CDR3	DNA
.	TRBJ2-3	TRBV11-3	.	CASSFPIRGSTDTQYF	TGTGCCAGCAGCTTTCCGATCCGAGGGAGCACAGATACGCAGTATTTT
TRBD1	TRBJ2-7	TRBV5-1	.	CASSLSGTGVYEQYF	TGCGCCAGCAGCTTGTCCGGGACAGGGGTGTACGAGCAGTACTTC
.	TRBJ2-7	TRBV30	once	CAIDLTGSEQYF	TGTGCCATAGATCTGACAGGCTCCGAGCAGTACTTC
.	TRBJ2-1	TRBV9	.	CASSGWESSSSYNEQFF	TGTGCCAGCAGCGGTTGGGAGAGCAGTAGCTCCTACAATGAGCAGTTCTTC
.	TRBJ2-2	TRBV7-8	.	CASSLGGTGELFF	TGTGCCAGCAGCTTAGGAGGCACCGGGGAGCTGTTTTTT
.	TRBJ2-2	TRBV7-8	.	CASSPTGLPNTGELFF	TGTGCCAGCAGCCCGACAGGCCTACCGAACACCGGGGAGCTGTTTTTT
.	TRBJ1-3	TRBV6-5	.	CASSSLSQGYTIYF	TGTGCCAGCAGCTCCCTATCCCAGGGATACACCATATATTTT
TRBD2	TRBJ2-3	TRBV27	.	CASSSKRGGTDTQYF	TGTGCCAGCAGTTCCAAGCGGGGGGGCACAGATACGCAGTATTTT
TRBD1	TRBJ1-2	TRBV6-6	.	CASSYQGALTF	TGTGCCAGCAGTTACCAGGGGGCTTTAACCTTC
.	TRBJ1-1	TRBV4-1	.	CASSQFGGGTEAFF	TGCGCCAGCAGCCAATTTGGGGGGGGCACTGAAGCTTTCTTT
.	TRBJ2-1	TRBV20-1	.	CSALFNEQFF	TGCAGTGCTCTGTTCAATGAGCAGTTCTTC
.	TRBJ1-2	TRBV4-3	.	CASSPGGGSLVWGYTF	TGCGCCAGCAGCCCAGGCGGTGGCAGTCTGGTATGGGGCTACACCTTC
TRBD1	TRBJ2-7	TRBV15	.	CATSQGQNLYEQYF	TGTGCCACCAGCCAGGGACAGAACCTTTACGAGCAGTACTTC
TRBD1	TRBJ1-3	TRBV9	.	CASSTGQGGGNTIYF	TGTGCCAGCAGCACAGGACAGGGAGGTGGAAACACCATATATTTT
TRBD1	TRBJ1-1	TRBV14	.	CASSQSLWQGETEAFF	TGTGCCAGCAGCCAAAGTCTATGGCAGGGGGAAACTGAAGCTTTCTTT
.	TRBJ1-1	TRBV20-1	.	CSAYHGTEAFF	TGCAGTGCTTATCATGGCACTGAAGCTTTCTTT